The 11 T cell receptor beta chains below all came from one sample that was sequenced in a study of technical replicates of blood from a handful of donors. Sequenced by immunoSEQ multiplex PCR; TCRdb stores in-frame clones only, minus some. In the table there are around 65,000 clones, approximately 83% of which are singletons. Sample: PBMCs. Receptors originate from a human donor in good health. Some clones in this sample may be carry-over from other donors' samples.

This chain uses TRBV12-5 with TRBJ1-2; 10 bases line up with TRBD1. From germline, CDR1 is LGHNT and CDR2 FRNRAP. With 1 base clipped from V and 8 bases from J, the junction kept 7 bases outside the gene matches. The CDR3 totals 15 residues. CDR3 coding DNA: TGTGCTAGTGGTTTGGAAGGAGGGACAGGGGAAGGCTACACCTTC. Protein product: CASGLEGGTGEGYTF.

J is TRBJ2-6 and V is TRBV7-2; D is unresolved. The CDR3 runs 15 residues. V was trimmed by 6 bases and J by 0 bases, leaving 9 bases between them. Germline loops: CDR1 SGHTA, CDR2 FQGNSA. CDR3 in DNA: TGTGCCAGCAGGATTGAAGCCTCTGGGGCCAACGTCCTGACTTTC. This sequence encodes CASRIEASGANVLTF. Full variable domain (missing parts from reference TRBV7-2 and TRBJ2-6): GAGVSQSPSNKVTEKGKDVELRCDPISGHTALYWYRQSLGQGLEFLIYFQGNSAPDKSGLPSDRFSAERTGGSVSTLTIQRTQQEDSAVYLCASRIEASGANVLTFGAGSRLTVL.

The gene calls are TRBV23-1 and TRBJ2-3; the match to TRBD2 covers 13 bases. TRBV23-1 is flagged as an ORF with uncertain function. J was trimmed by 7 bases and V by 2 bases; bases with no gene match: 9. This CDR3 contains 17 residues. DNA of the CDR3: TGCGCCAGCAGTCAACCTGAACTAGCGGGGGGGCCAAATACGCAGTATTTT. Amino acid sequence: CASSQPELAGGPNTQYF.

V gene TRBV6-1 combines with J gene TRBJ1-2; D gene ambiguous. The germline CDR1 and CDR2 sequences are MNHNS and SASEGT. The CDR3 sequence is 14 residues long. Between the trimmed V and J ends, which lost 7 bases and 4 bases, there was a span of 16 bases. The DNA of the CDR3 is TGTGCCAGCACCCCCACGGGCGGACTCTATGGCTACACCTTC. Translation: CASTPTGGLYGYTF.

This sequence joins TRBV19 and TRBJ1-2, with 9 bases identical to TRBD1. Losses at the gene ends were 3 bases for V and 2 bases for J; bases not matched to a gene: 4. The CDR3 is made up of 15 amino acids. Germline V gene data show CDR1 as LNHDA and CDR2 as SQIVND (reference sequence). The chain's CDR3 is CASSIQTGGNYGYTF. CDR3 bases: TGTGCCAGTAGTATCCAAACAGGGGGCAACTATGGCTACACCTTC.

V usage is TRBV19 and J usage is TRBJ2-1, with a tentative D call TRBD2 (5 bases). CDR3 length equals 15 residues. Per germline, CDR1 LNHDA and CDR2 SQIVND (reference sequence). Trimming cost V 7 bases and J 0 bases, with 13 bases left between them. The CDR3 loop is CASKGRGSSYNEQFF. In DNA form, the CDR3 reads TGTGCCAGTAAAGGCCGGGGAAGCTCCTACAATGAGCAGTTCTTC.

This CDR3 is CASRPTGRTYGYTF. In nucleotides, the CDR3 is TGTGCCAGCAGACCAACCGGGAGGACCTATGGCTACACCTTC. The chain couples TRBV6-5 to TRBJ1-2, with unresolved D. The CDR3 has 14 residues. The V and J ends lost 6 bases and 4 bases respectively, with 15 bases between them. From germline, CDR1 is MNHEY and CDR2 SVGAGI.

Only one count was recorded for this clone. The genes are TRBV9 and TRBJ2-3; 8 nucleotides agree with TRBD2. V lost 4 bases to trimming and J lost 0 bases; unmatched junction nucleotides: 7. The CDR3 consists of 16 residues. Germline V gene lookup returns CDR1 SGDLS and CDR2 YYNGEE. The CDR3 sequence: CASSFSGALSTDTQYF. As DNA, the CDR3 is TGTGCCAGCAGCTTTAGCGGGGCTCTAAGCACAGATACGCAGTATTTT.

The chain uses TRBV27 and TRBJ2-1; no clear D. Looked up from germline, CDR1 is MNHEY and CDR2 is SMNVEV (reference sequence). V was cut by 6 bases and J by 0 bases, with 9 bases left in between. The CDR3 totals 14 residues. The CDR3 nucleotides are TGTGCCAGCAGGTCCCTACCCTCCTACAATGAGCAGTTCTTC. Amino acids: CASRSLPSYNEQFF.

The chain combines TRBV11-2 with TRBJ2-1; maybe TRBD2 (5 bases). This CDR3 comprises 17 residues. Looked up from germline, CDR1 is SGHAT and CDR2 is FQNNGV. With 4 bases removed from V and 7 bases from J, the gap between germline ends came to 23 bases. CDR3 loop: CASSSSVTLVSVNEQFF. The CDR3 nucleotides read TGTGCCAGCAGCTCGAGCGTAACACTAGTGTCAGTAAATGAGCAGTTCTTC.

The chain joins TRBV7-9 to TRBJ1-5, with 8 bases that match TRBD1. Germline V gives CDR1 SEHNR, CDR2 FQNEAQ (reference sequence). The V gene end was trimmed by 4 bases and the J gene end by 4 bases; junction bases not matched to a gene: 9. CDR3 length: 16 amino acids. The CDR3 is CASSSQGGLGNQPQHF. CDR3 nucleotide sequence: TGTGCCAGCAGCTCACAGGGGGGGTTGGGAAATCAGCCCCAGCATTTT.